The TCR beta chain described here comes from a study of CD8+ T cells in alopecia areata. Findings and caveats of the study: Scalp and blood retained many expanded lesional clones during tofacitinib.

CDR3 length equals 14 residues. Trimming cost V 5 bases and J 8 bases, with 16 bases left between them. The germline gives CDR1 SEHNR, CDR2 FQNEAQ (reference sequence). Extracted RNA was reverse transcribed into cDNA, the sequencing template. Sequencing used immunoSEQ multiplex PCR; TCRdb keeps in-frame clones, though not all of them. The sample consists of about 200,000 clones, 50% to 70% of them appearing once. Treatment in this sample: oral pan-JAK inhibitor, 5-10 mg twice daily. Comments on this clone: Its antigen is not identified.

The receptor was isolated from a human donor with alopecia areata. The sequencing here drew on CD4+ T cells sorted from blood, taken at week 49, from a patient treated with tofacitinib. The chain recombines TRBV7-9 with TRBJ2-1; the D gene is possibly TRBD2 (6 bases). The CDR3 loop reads CASSPRELRDEQFF. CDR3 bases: TGTGCCAGCAGCCCTCGGGAGTTAAGGGATGAGCAGTTCTTC.